These 16 T cell receptor beta chains were sequenced from one sample in a study of lymphopenia after photon versus proton radiotherapy. The table came from immunoSEQ multiplex PCR; TCRdb's copy has only in-frame clones and leaves some out. The sample lists 35,000 to 40,000 clones; more than 75% were seen once. This material consisted of peripheral blood, taken from a patient treated with photon-based radiotherapy. The receptors were sampled from a man aged 45-65 years with gastric cancer.

In regard to this clone: At one end the junction does not follow the germline gene, possibly because of a read error. V usage is TRBV6-4 and J usage is TRBJ2-3; 9 bases agree with TRBD2. Looked up from germline, CDR1 is MRHNA and CDR2 is SNTAGT. There are 15 residues in the CDR3. CDR3 sequence (DNA): TGTGCCAGCAGCCAAGGAGCGGGAGGCGGAGATCCGCAGTATTTT. Protein product: CASSQGAGGGDPQYF.

This chain joins TRBV15 and TRBJ1-4; D uncertain. Germline V gene sequence: CDR1 LNHNV, CDR2 YYDKDF (reference sequence). The V end was cut by 0 bases, the J end by 2 bases, with 10 bases between. CDR3 length: 16 amino acids. The CDR3 DNA follows: TGTGCCACCAGCAGAGATACCAGCGCCACTAATGAAAAACTGTTTTTT. Its translation is CATSRDTSATNEKLFF.

This clone showed up just once. The rearrangement joins TRBV5-1 to TRBJ2-3, with no clear D. Trimming left V 6 bases short and J 2 bases short, with 13 bases between. Germline lookup yields CDR1 SGHRS and CDR2 YFSETQ. This CDR3 region has 14 residues. The DNA of the CDR3 is TGCGCCAGCACCCAACGGGCAAACACAGATACGCAGTATTTT. Encoded protein: CASTQRANTDTQYF.

The gene calls are TRBV11-3 and TRBJ2-7, with 7 bases aligning to TRBD2. V was clipped by 5 bases and J by 3 bases; unmatched bases: 4. CDR1 is SGHNT and CDR2 is YENEEA in the germline V gene. This CDR3 has 13 residues. The CDR3 DNA reads as TGTGCCAGCAGCCGCGGGGAGGGCTACGAGCAGTACTTC. The encoded protein is CASSRGEGYEQYF.

This clone came up a few times. The rearrangement joins TRBV7-6 to TRBJ1-6, with a possible D match to TRBD1 (5 bases). The germline V gene encodes CDR1 SGHVS and CDR2 FNYEAQ. CDR3 length: 14 residues. Trimming took 4 bases from V and 5 from J, leaving 9 bases between them. Here the CDR3 DNA reads TGTGCCAGCAGCTATGGACAAAATAATTCACCCCTCCACTTT. Translation gives CASSYGQNNSPLHF.

This clone was seen more than once but under ten times. V and J are TRBV5-4 and TRBJ1-4; the match to TRBD1 covers 7 bases. This CDR3 region has 16 residues. Germline loops: CDR1 SGHNT, CDR2 YYREEE (reference sequence). The V and J ends lost 0 bases and 5 bases, in that order; junction bases with no gene match: 7. The CDR3 sequence: CASSLDPTGTNEKLFF. The CDR3 DNA reads TGTGCCAGCAGCTTGGACCCGACAGGGACCAATGAAAAACTGTTTTTT. Filled out from reference TRBV5-4 and TRBJ1-4, the complete variable domain reads ETGVTQSPTHLIKTRGQQVTLRCSSQSGHNTVSWYQQALGQGPQFIFQYYREEENGRGNFPPRFSGLQFPNYSSELNVNALELDDSALYLCASSLDPTGTNEKLFFGSGTQLSVL.

The chain links TRBV5-3 to TRBJ2-2; 11 bases align to TRBD2. TRBV5-3 is annotated as an ORF whose role is uncertain. The CDR3 has 16 residues. The ends lost 3 bases at V and 3 bases at J; junction bases unmatched: 4. CDR3 residues: CARSSGLAEYTGELFF. The CDR3 DNA reads as TGTGCCAGAAGCTCGGGACTAGCGGAATACACCGGGGAGCTGTTTTTT.

This chain uses TRBV11-2 with TRBJ2-5, with D possibly being TRBD1 or TRBD2 (5 bases each). Between the trimmed V and J ends, which lost 10 bases and 5 bases, there was a span of 17 bases. CDR1 is SGHAT and CDR2 is FQNNGV in the germline V gene. CDR3 length: 13 residues. Here the CDR3 reads CATRGQGRETQYF. CDR3 nucleotides: TGTGCCACCCGGGGTCAGGGTAGGGAGACCCAGTACTTC.

The chain links TRBV6-5 to TRBJ2-3; D may be TRBD1 or TRBD2 (5 bases each). V was shortened by 7 bases and J by 3 bases, with 17 bases between the two germline ends. This CDR3 region has 15 residues. CDR1 is MNHEY, CDR2 SVGAGI, per germline. The DNA of the CDR3 is TGTGCCAGCACAGGACGGGGCGGCGGGACAGATACGCAGTATTTT. Its protein is CASTGRGGGTDTQYF.

This rearrangement joins TRBV6-5 to TRBJ2-2; D ambiguous. Germline values: CDR1 MNHEY, CDR2 SVGAGI. This CDR3 has 12 residues. V dropped 7 bases and J dropped 5 bases, with 8 bases sitting between them. CDR3 sequence: CASTRRTGELFF. The CDR3 DNA sequence: TGTGCCAGCACCCGACGTACCGGGGAGCTGTTTTTT.

J is TRBJ2-7 and V is TRBV11-2; 12 positions agree with TRBD1. From germline, CDR1 is SGHAT and CDR2 FQNNGV. Losses at the gene ends were 0 bases for V and 9 bases for J; bases not matched to a gene: 6. This CDR3 contains 15 residues. The CDR3 DNA is TGTGCCAGCAGCTTAGATGGGGACAGGGGGCAGGGGCAGTACTTC. Protein product: CASSLDGDRGQGQYF. Using reference TRBV11-2 and TRBJ2-7 for the parts outside the CDR3, the full variable domain is EAGVAQSPRYKIIEKRQSVAFWCNPISGHATLYWYQQILGQGPKLLIQFQNNGVVDDSQLPKDRFSAERLKGVDSTLKIQPAKLEDSAVYLCASSLDGDRGQGQYFGPGTRLTVT.

The chain carries TRBV6-1 and TRBJ2-5; possible D gene TRBD2, 10 bases. The last part of the DNA fits TRBJ2-7 better; the J call may be wrong. The CDR3 runs 19 residues. Germline-derived CDR1 and CDR2 are MNHNS and SASEGT. CDR3 in DNA: TGTGCCAGCAGTGAAGTACAGGGGGCCTGGACTAGCGGATCCTACGAGCAGTACTTC. It encodes CASSEVQGAWTSGSYEQYF.

J is TRBJ2-3 and V is TRBV30; TRBD1 matches at 10 bases. The CDR3 extends over 15 amino acids. With 1 base clipped from V and 3 bases from J, the junction kept 4 bases outside the gene matches. From germline, CDR1 is GTSNPN and CDR2 SVGIG (reference sequence). CDR3 amino acids: CAWSAGQGVTDTQYF. Written as DNA, the CDR3 is TGTGCCTGGAGTGCCGGACAGGGGGTGACAGATACGCAGTATTTT.

This chain links TRBV28 with TRBJ2-1, with TRBD2 matching 11 bases. The CDR3 spans 16 residues. The J segment lost 7 bases and the V segment lost 2 bases, leaving 7 bases of the junction unmatched. Germline CDR1 MDHEN, CDR2 SYDVKM. Here the CDR3 DNA reads TGTGCCAGCAGTTTACCTACTAGCGGGGGACCAAATGAGCAGTTCTTC. It is translated as CASSLPTSGGPNEQFF.

CDR3 in amino acids: CAWSTDYSAYEQYF. CDR3 nucleotide sequence: TGTGCCTGGAGTACCGATTATTCCGCCTACGAGCAGTACTTC. V and J are TRBV30 and TRBJ2-7, with D uncertain. The V gene's germline CDR1 is GTSNPN and CDR2 SVGIG (reference sequence). V was shortened by 2 bases and J by 2 bases, with 13 bases between the two germline ends. The CDR3 totals 14 residues.

This chain joins TRBV2 and TRBJ1-1, with D unresolved. Germline CDR1 reads SNHLY; CDR2 reads FYNNEI. V lost 2 bases, J lost 4 bases, and 8 bases lay in between. This CDR3 has 13 residues. The DNA for the CDR3 is TGTGCCAGCAGTGAATCGCGGGGCACTGAAGCTTTCTTT. Protein: CASSESRGTEAFF.